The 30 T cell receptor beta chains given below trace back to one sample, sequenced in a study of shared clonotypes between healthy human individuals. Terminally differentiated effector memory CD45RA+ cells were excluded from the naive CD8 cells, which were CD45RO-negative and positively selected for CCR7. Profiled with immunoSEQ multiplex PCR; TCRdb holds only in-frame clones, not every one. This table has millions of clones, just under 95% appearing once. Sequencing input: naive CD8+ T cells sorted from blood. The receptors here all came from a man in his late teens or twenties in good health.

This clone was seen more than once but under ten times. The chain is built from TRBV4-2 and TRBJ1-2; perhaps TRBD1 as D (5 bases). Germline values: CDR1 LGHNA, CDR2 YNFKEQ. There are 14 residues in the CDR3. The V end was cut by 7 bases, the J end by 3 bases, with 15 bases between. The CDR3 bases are TGTGCCAGCATCCAGACATTAGGGGACTATGGCTACACCTTC. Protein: CASIQTLGDYGYTF.

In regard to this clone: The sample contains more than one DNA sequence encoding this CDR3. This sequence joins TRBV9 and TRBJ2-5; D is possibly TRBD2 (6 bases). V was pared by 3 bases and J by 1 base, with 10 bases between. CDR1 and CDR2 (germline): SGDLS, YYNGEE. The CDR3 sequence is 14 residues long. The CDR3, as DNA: TGTGCCAGCAGCGGTGGGACTCCCCAAGAGACCCAGTACTTC. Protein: CASSGGTPQETQYF.

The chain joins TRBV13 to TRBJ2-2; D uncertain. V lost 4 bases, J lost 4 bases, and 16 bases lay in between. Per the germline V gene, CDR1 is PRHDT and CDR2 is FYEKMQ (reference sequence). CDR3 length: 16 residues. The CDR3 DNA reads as TGTGCCAGCAGCTCAGACGCCCTTGTCACCACCGGGGAGCTGTTTTTT. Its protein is CASSSDALVTTGELFF.

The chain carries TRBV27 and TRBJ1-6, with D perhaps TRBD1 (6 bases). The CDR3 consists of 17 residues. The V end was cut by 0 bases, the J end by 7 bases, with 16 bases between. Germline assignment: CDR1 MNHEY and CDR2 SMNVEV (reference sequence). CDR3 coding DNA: TGTGCCAGCAGTTTATCCTTTCTGACAGGCTTGAATTCACCCCTCCACTTT. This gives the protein CASSLSFLTGLNSPLHF.

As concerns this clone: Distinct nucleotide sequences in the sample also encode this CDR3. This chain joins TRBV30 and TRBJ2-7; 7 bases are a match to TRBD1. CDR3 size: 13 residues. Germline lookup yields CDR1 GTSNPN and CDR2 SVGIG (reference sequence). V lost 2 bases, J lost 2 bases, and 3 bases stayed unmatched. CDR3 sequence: CAWSWDRTYEQYF. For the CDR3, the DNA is TGTGCCTGGAGTTGGGACAGAACCTACGAGCAGTACTTC.

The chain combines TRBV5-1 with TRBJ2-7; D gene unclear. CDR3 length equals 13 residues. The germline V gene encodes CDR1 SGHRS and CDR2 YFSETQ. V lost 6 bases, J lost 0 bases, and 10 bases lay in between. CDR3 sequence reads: CASKESASYEQYF. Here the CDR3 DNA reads TGCGCCAGCAAGGAGAGCGCCTCCTACGAGCAGTACTTC.

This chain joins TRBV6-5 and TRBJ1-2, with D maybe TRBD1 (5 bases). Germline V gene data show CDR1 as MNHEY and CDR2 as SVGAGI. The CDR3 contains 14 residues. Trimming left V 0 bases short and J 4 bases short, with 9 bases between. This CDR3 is CASSYSGRSYGYTF. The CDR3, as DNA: TGTGCCAGCAGTTACTCGGGACGGAGCTATGGCTACACCTTC.

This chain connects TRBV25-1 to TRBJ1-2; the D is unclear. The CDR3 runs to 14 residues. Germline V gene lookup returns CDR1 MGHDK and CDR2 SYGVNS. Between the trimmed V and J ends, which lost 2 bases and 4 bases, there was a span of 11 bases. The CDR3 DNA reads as TGTGCCAGCAGTGAAACGACGTTTGTCTATGGCTACACCTTC. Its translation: CASSETTFVYGYTF.

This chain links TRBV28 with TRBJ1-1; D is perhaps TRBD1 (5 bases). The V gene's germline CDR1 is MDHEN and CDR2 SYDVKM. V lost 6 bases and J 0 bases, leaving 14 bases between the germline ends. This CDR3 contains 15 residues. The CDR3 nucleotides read TGTGCCAGCAGCTATACCGGGGCCATGAACACTGAAGCTTTCTTT. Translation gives CASSYTGAMNTEAFF.

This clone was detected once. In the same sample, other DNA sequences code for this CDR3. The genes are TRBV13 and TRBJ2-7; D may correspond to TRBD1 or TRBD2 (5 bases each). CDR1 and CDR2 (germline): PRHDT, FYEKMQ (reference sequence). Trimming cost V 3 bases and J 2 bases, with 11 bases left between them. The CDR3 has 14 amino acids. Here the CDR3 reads CASSLGTGAYEQYF. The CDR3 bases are TGTGCCAGCAGCTTGGGGACGGGTGCCTACGAGCAGTACTTC.

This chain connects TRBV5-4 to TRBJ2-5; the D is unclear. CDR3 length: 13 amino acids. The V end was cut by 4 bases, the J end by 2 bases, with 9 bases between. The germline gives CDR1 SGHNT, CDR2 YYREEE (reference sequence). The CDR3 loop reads CASSPAVQETQYF. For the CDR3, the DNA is TGTGCCAGCAGCCCGGCAGTGCAAGAGACCCAGTACTTC.

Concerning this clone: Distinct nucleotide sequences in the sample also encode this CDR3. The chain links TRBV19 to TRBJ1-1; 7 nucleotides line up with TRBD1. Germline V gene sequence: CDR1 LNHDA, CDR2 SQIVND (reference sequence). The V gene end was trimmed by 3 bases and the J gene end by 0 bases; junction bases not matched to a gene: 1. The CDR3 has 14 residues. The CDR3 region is CASSITGVNTEAFF. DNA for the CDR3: TGTGCCAGTAGTATCACAGGGGTGAACACTGAAGCTTTCTTT.

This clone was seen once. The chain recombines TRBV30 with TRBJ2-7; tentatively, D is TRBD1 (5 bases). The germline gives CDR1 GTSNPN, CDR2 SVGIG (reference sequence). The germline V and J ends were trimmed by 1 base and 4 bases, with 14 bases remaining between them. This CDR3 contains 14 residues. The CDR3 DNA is TGTGCCTGGAGTGAGGCCAGGGATAGGTACGAGCAGTACTTC. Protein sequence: CAWSEARDRYEQYF.

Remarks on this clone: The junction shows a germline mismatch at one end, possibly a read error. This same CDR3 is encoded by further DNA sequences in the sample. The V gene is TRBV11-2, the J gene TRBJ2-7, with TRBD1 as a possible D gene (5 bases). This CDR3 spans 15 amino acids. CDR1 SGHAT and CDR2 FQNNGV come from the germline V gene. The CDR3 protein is CASSLGTGFTYEQYF. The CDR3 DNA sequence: TGTGCCAGCAGTTTAGGTACAGGATTTACCTACGAGCAGTACTTC.

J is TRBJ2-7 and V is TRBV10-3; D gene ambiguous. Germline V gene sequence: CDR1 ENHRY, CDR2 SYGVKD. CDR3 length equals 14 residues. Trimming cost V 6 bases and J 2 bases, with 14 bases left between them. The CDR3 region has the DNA TGTGCCATCAGCGCAGTCTCCCAAGCCTACGAGCAGTACTTC. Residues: CAISAVSQAYEQYF.

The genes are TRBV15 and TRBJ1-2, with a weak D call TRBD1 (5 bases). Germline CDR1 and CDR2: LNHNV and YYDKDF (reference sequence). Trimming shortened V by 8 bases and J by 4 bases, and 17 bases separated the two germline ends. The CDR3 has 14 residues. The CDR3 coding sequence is TGTGCCACCGGGGAGGGAGCAGGGAGCTATGGCTACACCTTC. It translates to CATGEGAGSYGYTF.

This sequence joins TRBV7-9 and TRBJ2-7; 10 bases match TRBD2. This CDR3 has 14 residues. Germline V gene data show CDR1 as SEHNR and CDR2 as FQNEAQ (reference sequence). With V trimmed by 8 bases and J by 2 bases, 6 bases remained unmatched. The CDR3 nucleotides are TGTGCCAGCCAGGGGACTAGCGTGACCTACGAGCAGTACTTC. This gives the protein CASQGTSVTYEQYF.

The CDR3 coding sequence is TGTGCCAGCAGAGGCGGGAGGTACGAGCAGTACTTC. Its translation is CASRGGRYEQYF. V is TRBV9 and J is TRBJ2-7; TRBD2 aligns across 8 bases. CDR3 length: 12 amino acids. Losses at the gene ends were 5 bases for V and 4 bases for J; bases not matched to a gene: 2. CDR1 and CDR2 from the germline V gene are SGDLS and YYNGEE.

The CDR3, as DNA: TGTGCCAGCAGCTTCCCCGGGACCCCGGGCGAGCAGTACTTC. Protein product: CASSFPGTPGEQYF. The chain carries TRBV11-2 and TRBJ2-7; D assignment may be TRBD1 or TRBD2 (5 bases each). This CDR3 spans 14 amino acids. V lost 3 bases, J lost 6 bases, and 15 bases lay in between. Germline V gene lookup returns CDR1 SGHAT and CDR2 FQNNGV.

For the CDR3, the DNA is TGTGCCAGCAGGGAACAGGGAGTTAATTCACCCCTCCACTTT. Protein: CASREQGVNSPLHF. V gene TRBV25-1 combines with J gene TRBJ1-6, with TRBD1 as a possible D gene (6 bases). Trimming stripped 6 bases from V and 6 bases from J, with 12 bases between. CDR1 and CDR2 from the germline V gene are MGHDK and SYGVNS. CDR3 size: 14 residues.

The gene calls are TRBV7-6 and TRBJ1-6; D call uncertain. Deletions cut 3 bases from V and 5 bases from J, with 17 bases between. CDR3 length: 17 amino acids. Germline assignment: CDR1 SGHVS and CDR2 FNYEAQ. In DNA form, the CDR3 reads TGTGCCAGCAGCTTGGTTGAGGGATCTTTCAATAATTCACCCCTCCACTTT. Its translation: CASSLVEGSFNNSPLHF.

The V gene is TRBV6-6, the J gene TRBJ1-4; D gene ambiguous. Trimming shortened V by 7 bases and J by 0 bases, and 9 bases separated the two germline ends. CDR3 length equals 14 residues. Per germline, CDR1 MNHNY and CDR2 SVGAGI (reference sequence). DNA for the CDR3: TGTGCCAGCATCCTCGGGACAACTAATGAAAAACTGTTTTTT. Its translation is CASILGTTNEKLFF.

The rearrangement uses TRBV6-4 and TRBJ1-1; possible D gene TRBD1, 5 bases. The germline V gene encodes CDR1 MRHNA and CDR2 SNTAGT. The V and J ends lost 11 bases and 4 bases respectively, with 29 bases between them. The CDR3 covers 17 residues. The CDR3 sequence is CAPYRGRSWGKFTEAFF. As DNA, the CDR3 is TGTGCCCCCTACCGGGGACGTTCTTGGGGTAAGTTCACTGAAGCTTTCTTT.

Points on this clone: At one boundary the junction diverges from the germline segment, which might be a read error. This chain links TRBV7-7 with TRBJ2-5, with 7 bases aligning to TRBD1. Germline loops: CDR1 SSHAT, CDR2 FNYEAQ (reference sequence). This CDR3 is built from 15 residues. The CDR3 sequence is CASSLRDRIQETQYF. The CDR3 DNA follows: TGTGCTAGCAGCTTAAGGGACAGAATCCAAGAGACCCAGTACTTC.

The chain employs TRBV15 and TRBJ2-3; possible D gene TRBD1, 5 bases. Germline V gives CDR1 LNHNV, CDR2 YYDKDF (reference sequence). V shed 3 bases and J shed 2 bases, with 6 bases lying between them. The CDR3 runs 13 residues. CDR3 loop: CATSRDITDTQYF. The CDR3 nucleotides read TGTGCCACCAGCAGGGACATCACAGATACGCAGTATTTT.

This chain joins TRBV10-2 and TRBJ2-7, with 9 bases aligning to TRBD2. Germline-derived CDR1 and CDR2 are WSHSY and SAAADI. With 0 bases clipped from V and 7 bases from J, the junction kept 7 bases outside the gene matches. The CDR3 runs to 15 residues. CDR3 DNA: TGCGCCAGCAGTGAGTCAGGCGGGAGGGGCCTGGAGCAGTACTTC. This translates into CASSESGGRGLEQYF.

In DNA, the CDR3 is TGTGCCATCAAGGCGGACAGGGCGTCCGGGGAGCTGTTTTTT. This codes for CAIKADRASGELFF. This chain connects TRBV10-3 to TRBJ2-2, with TRBD1 matching 8 bases. This CDR3 is built from 14 residues. The germline gives CDR1 ENHRY, CDR2 SYGVKD. With 7 bases clipped from V and 6 bases from J, the junction kept 7 bases outside the gene matches.

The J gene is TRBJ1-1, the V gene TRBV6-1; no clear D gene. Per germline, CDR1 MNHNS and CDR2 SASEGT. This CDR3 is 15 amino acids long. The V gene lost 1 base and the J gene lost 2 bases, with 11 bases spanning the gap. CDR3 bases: TGTGCCAGCAGTGAAGGGATAGGCGTCAACACTGAAGCTTTCTTT. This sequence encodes CASSEGIGVNTEAFF.

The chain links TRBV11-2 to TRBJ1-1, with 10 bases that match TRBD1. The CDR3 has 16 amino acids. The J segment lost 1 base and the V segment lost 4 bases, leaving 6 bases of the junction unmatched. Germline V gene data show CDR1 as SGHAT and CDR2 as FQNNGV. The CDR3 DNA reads TGTGCCAGCAGCTCGGGCCGACAGGGGGCGAACACTGAAGCTTTCTTT. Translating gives CASSSGRQGANTEAFF.

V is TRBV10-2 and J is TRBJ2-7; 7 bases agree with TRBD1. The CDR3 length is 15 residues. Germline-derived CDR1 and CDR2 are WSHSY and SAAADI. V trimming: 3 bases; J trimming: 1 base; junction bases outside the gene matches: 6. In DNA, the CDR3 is TGCGCCAGCAGTGACCCGACAGGGTGGTCCTACGAGCAGTACTTC. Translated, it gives CASSDPTGWSYEQYF.